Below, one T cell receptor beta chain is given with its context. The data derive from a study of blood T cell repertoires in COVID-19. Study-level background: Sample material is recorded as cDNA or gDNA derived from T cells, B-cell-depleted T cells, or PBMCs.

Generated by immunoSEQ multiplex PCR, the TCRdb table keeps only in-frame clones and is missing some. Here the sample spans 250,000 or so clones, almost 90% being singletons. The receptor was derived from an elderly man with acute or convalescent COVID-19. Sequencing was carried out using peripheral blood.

This chain's CDR3 is CASSLRQGPKQYF. CDR3 in DNA: TGTGCCAGCAGTTTAAGACAGGGACCAAAGCAGTACTTC. The chain joins TRBV28 to TRBJ2-7; 7 bases are shared with TRBD1. V shed 2 bases, J shed 8 bases, and the junction held 6 bases outside the gene matches. This CDR3 comprises 13 residues. CDR1 is MDHEN and CDR2 is SYDVKM in the germline V gene.